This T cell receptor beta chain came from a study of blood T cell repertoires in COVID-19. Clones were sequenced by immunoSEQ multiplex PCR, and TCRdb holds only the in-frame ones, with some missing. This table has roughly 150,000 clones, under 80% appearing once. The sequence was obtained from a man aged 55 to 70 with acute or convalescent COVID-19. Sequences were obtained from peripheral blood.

The CDR3 loop reads CASSLDSYEQYF. CDR3 nucleotide sequence: TGTGCCAGCTCACTTGACAGTTACGAGCAGTACTTC. This chain links TRBV18 with TRBJ2-7, with TRBD1 as a possible D gene (5 bases). V was pared by 4 bases and J by 4 bases, with 8 bases between. This CDR3 contains 12 residues. The germline V gene encodes CDR1 KGHSH and CDR2 LQKENI.